A selection of T cell receptor beta chains follows, all from one sample in a study of shared clonotypes between healthy human individuals. The method was immunoSEQ multiplex PCR; TCRdb's version includes in-frame clones alone and lacks a portion of them. Among some 1 million clones listed, around 74% were seen once. The material sequenced was memory CD4+ T cells sorted from blood. The receptors derive from a man between 18 and 29 years old in good health. CDR3s leave out the opening cysteine and the closing phenylalanine or tryptophan. Fields, in order: J gene, V gene, CDR3 length, CDR3 protein.

j_call: TRBJ2-5; v_call: TRBV9; cdr3_length: 11; cdr3_aa: ASSVEGVGTQY
j_call: TRBJ1-6; v_call: TRBV7-2; cdr3_length: 12; cdr3_aa: ASTTGTLNSPLH
j_call: TRBJ2-7; v_call: TRBV6-6; cdr3_length: 12; cdr3_aa: ASSQDLRGDEQY
j_call: TRBJ1-1; v_call: TRBV10-3; cdr3_length: 13; cdr3_aa: AISDQGAYSSEAF
j_call: TRBJ1-5; v_call: TRBV6-6; cdr3_length: 10; cdr3_aa: ASSRQDQPQH
j_call: TRBJ2-2; v_call: TRBV5-5; cdr3_length: 13; cdr3_aa: ASSLGPYSTGELF
j_call: TRBJ1-1; v_call: TRBV5-6; cdr3_length: 13; cdr3_aa: ASSLGQSMNTEAF
j_call: TRBJ1-4; v_call: TRBV4-1; cdr3_length: 11; cdr3_aa: ASSQDRLEKLF
j_call: TRBJ1-5; v_call: TRBV29-1; cdr3_length: 12; cdr3_aa: SVGVGQGNQPQH
j_call: TRBJ1-5; v_call: TRBV7-8; cdr3_length: 11; cdr3_aa: ASSLAGTPAQH
j_call: TRBJ2-1; v_call: TRBV30; cdr3_length: 13; cdr3_aa: AWSEASGTYNEQF
j_call: TRBJ2-3; v_call: TRBV11-2; cdr3_length: 15; cdr3_aa: ASSRTGGRPSTDTQY
j_call: TRBJ1-2; v_call: TRBV28; cdr3_length: 10; cdr3_aa: ASSLAGYGYT
j_call: TRBJ1-1; v_call: TRBV7-2; cdr3_length: 10; cdr3_aa: ASSPPGLRAF
j_call: TRBJ2-7; v_call: TRBV6-5; cdr3_length: 12; cdr3_aa: ASSSGQQSYEQY
j_call: TRBJ2-7; v_call: TRBV19; cdr3_length: 10; cdr3_aa: ASMSSGRDQY
j_call: TRBJ1-3; v_call: TRBV30; cdr3_length: 11; cdr3_aa: AWTGSAGNTIY
j_call: TRBJ2-5; v_call: TRBV27; cdr3_length: 12; cdr3_aa: ASSPWGLQETQY
j_call: TRBJ1-5; v_call: TRBV5-1; cdr3_length: 13; cdr3_aa: ASSLGSGGGQPQH
j_call: TRBJ2-5; v_call: TRBV18; cdr3_length: 12; cdr3_aa: ASSPRVSEETQY
j_call: TRBJ2-2; v_call: TRBV7-2; cdr3_length: 10; cdr3_aa: ASSLYTGELF
j_call: TRBJ2-1; v_call: TRBV5-4; cdr3_length: 12; cdr3_aa: ASSPPRLAEEQF
j_call: TRBJ1-6; v_call: TRBV9; cdr3_length: 13; cdr3_aa: ASSVNPGGNSPLH
j_call: TRBJ2-3; v_call: TRBV5-4; cdr3_length: 12; cdr3_aa: ASSLDHIADTQY
j_call: TRBJ2-7; v_call: TRBV13; cdr3_length: 12; cdr3_aa: ASSLGGGTYEQY
j_call: TRBJ1-5; v_call: TRBV6-1; cdr3_length: 11; cdr3_aa: ASRPTGSGPQH
j_call: TRBJ2-5; v_call: TRBV5-1; cdr3_length: 15; cdr3_aa: ASSQGGVGGVQETQY
j_call: TRBJ2-7; v_call: TRBV6-6; cdr3_length: 12; cdr3_aa: ASRQDRGIYEQY
j_call: TRBJ1-1; v_call: TRBV12-5; cdr3_length: 13; cdr3_aa: ASGLGQGGLAEAF
j_call: TRBJ1-2; v_call: TRBV30; cdr3_length: 11; cdr3_aa: AWMWKGAEGYT
j_call: TRBJ1-6; v_call: TRBV19; cdr3_length: 14; cdr3_aa: ASSIKGEVSNSPLH
j_call: TRBJ1-5; v_call: TRBV7-8; cdr3_length: 11; cdr3_aa: ASSSGGYQPQH
j_call: TRBJ2-1; v_call: TRBV5-1; cdr3_length: 10; cdr3_aa: ASSSRHNEQF
j_call: TRBJ2-1; v_call: TRBV9; cdr3_length: 14; cdr3_aa: ASSSSDGRPGNEQF
j_call: TRBJ2-7; v_call: TRBV7-9; cdr3_length: 12; cdr3_aa: ASSFQTGFHEQY
j_call: TRBJ2-7; v_call: TRBV6-5; cdr3_length: 12; cdr3_aa: ASSYSGRDYEQY
j_call: TRBJ2-7; v_call: TRBV28; cdr3_length: 10; cdr3_aa: ASSSKFYEQY
j_call: TRBJ1-1; v_call: TRBV7-2; cdr3_length: 13; cdr3_aa: ASSLSRQGVTEAF
j_call: TRBJ1-5; v_call: TRBV4-1; cdr3_length: 13; cdr3_aa: ASSQEGWSNQPQH